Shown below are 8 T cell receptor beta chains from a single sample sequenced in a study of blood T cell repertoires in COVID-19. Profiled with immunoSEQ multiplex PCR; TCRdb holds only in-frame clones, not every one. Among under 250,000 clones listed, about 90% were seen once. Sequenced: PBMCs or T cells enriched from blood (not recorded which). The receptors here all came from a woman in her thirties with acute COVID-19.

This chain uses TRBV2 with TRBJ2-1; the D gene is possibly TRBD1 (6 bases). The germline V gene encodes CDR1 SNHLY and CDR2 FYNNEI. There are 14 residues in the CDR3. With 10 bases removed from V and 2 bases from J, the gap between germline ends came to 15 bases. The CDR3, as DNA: TGTGCCAACCACAGGGTAATCACCTACAATGAGCAGTTCTTC. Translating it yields CANHRVITYNEQFF.

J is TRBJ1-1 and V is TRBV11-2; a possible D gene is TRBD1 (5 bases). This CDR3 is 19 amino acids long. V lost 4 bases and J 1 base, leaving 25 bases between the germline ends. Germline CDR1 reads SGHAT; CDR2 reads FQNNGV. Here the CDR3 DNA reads TGTGCCAGCAGCTGGAGGAGCGGGGGGTCTCTAATAAAGAACACTGAAGCTTTCTTT. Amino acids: CASSWRSGGSLIKNTEAFF.

Here the CDR3 reads CATLGQIYGYTF. The CDR3 bases are TGTGCCACCCTGGGACAGATCTATGGCTACACCTTC. The rearrangement links TRBV12-3 or TRBV12-4 to TRBJ1-2; 7 bases map to TRBD1. V lost 10 bases, J lost 4 bases, and 6 bases stayed unmatched. This CDR3 comprises 12 residues.

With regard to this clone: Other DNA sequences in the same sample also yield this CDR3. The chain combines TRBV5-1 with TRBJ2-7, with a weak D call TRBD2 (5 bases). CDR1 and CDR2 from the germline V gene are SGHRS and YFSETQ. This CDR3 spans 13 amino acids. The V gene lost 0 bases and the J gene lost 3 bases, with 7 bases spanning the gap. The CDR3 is CASSLGRDYEQYF. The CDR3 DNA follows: TGCGCCAGCAGCTTGGGCCGGGACTACGAGCAGTACTTC.

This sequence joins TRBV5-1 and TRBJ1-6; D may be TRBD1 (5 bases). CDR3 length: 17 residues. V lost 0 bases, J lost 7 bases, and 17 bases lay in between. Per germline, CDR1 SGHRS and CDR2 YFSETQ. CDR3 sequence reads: CASSLAGQGVENSPLHF. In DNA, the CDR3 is TGCGCCAGCAGCTTGGCCGGTCAAGGGGTTGAGAATTCACCCCTCCACTTT.

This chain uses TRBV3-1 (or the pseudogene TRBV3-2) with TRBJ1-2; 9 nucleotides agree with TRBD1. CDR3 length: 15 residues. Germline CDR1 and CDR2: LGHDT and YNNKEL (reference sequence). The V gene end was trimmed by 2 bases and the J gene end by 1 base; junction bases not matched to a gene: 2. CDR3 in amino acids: CASSQRTGVNYGYTF. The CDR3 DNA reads TGTGCCAGCAGCCAAAGGACAGGGGTTAACTATGGCTACACCTTC.

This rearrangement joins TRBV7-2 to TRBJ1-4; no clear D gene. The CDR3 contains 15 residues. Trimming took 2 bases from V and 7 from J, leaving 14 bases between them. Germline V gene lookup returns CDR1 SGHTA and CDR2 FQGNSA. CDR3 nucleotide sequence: TGTGCCAGCAGCTTAAACGTCATTTCGGGTGAAAAACTGTTTTTT. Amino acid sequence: CASSLNVISGEKLFF.

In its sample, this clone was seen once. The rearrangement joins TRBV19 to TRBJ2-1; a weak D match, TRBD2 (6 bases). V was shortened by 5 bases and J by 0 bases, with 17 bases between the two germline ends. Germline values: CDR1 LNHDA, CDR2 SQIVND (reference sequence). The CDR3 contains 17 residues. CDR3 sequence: CASSRRRGLTSYNEQFF. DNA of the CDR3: TGTGCCAGTAGTCGCCGTAGGGGACTTACCTCCTACAATGAGCAGTTCTTC.